These T cell receptor beta chains were read from a single sample in a study of response to subunit inactivated influenza vaccine. TCRdb independently ran MiXCR on the RT-PCR reads; one entry per CDR3 protein. The repertoire holds some 800,000 distinct CDR3 sequences, with 21% as singletons. The source material was PBMCs from blood, sampled more than 4 days after vaccination. The origin of the receptors is a man aged 45-65 years who received an inactivated influenza vaccine. Each CDR3 is given with its conserved first and last residue. D genes are given only for firm matches. Size is stated for part of the rows, as once, few or many counts, or as a class when the clone is expanded.

TRBV19	-	TRBJ1-5	-	CASRDKVYNQPQHF	TGTGCCAGTAGGGACAAGGTTTACAATCAGCCCCAGCATTTT
TRBV11-1	few	TRBJ2-1	TRBD2	CASSLSGTSGRARNEQFF	TGTGCCAGCAGCTTATCTGGGACTAGCGGGAGGGCCCGGAATGAGCAGTTCTTC
TRBV24-1	few	TRBJ2-1	TRBD1	CATSGRDRINEQFF	TGTGCCACCAGTGGCCGGGACAGGATAAATGAGCAGTTCTTC
TRBV7-2	many	TRBJ2-4	-	CASSLSTDQNIQYF	TGTGCCAGCAGCTTATCGACAGACCAAAACATTCAGTACTTC
TRBV30	-	TRBJ2-1	TRBD2	CAWQDGTTPYNEQFF	TGTGCCTGGCAGGATGGGACTACCCCCTACAATGAGCAGTTCTTC
TRBV14	-	TRBJ2-1	-	CASSQAEEQFF	TGTGCCAGCAGCCAAGCGGAGGAGCAGTTCTTC
TRBV20-1	-	TRBJ2-7	-	CSARVPGPGSYEQYF	TGCAGTGCTAGAGTCCCGGGACCTGGGTCCTACGAGCAGTACTTC
TRBV12-3/TRBV12-4	many	TRBJ1-2	TRBD1	CASRGQDYGYTF	TGTGCCAGCAGGGGACAGGACTATGGCTACACCTTC
TRBV20-1	few	TRBJ2-1	TRBD2	CSAKGTRIDEQFF	TGCAGTGCTAAGGGGACTAGGATAGATGAGCAGTTCTTC
TRBV5-1	-	TRBJ1-1	TRBD1	CASSPTGTVSANTEAFF	TGCGCCAGCAGCCCAACCGGGACAGTGTCGGCTAACACTGAAGCTTTCTTT
TRBV29-1	-	TRBJ1-3	-	CSVETDLTGNTIYF	TGCAGCGTTGAGACGGACCTGACTGGAAACACCATATATTTT
TRBV29-1	few	TRBJ2-1	-	CSGLSVGNEQFF	TGCAGCGGGCTTTCTGTGGGCAATGAGCAGTTCTTC
TRBV12-3/TRBV12-4	few	TRBJ2-1	TRBD2	CASGRASGVSSYNEQFF	TGTGCCAGCGGGCGGGCTAGCGGGGTGAGCTCCTACAATGAGCAGTTCTTC
TRBV4-2	many	TRBJ1-2	TRBD1	CASSQGGQANYGYTF	TGTGCCAGCAGCCAAGGCGGACAGGCGAACTATGGCTACACCTTC
TRBV4-1	many	TRBJ2-3	-	CASSLRQFTDTQYF	TGCGCCAGCAGCCTCCGACAGTTCACAGATACGCAGTATTTT
TRBV6-1	many	TRBJ2-1	TRBD2	CASTRAGGLNEQFF	TGTGCCAGCACCCGAGCGGGGGGGCTGAATGAGCAGTTCTTC
TRBV10-3	few	TRBJ2-1	TRBD2	CAISESTSQSQILAAYNEQFF	TGTGCCATCAGTGAGTCGACATCGCAATCCCAAATACTAGCGGCCTACAATGAGCAGTTCTTC
TRBV18	few	TRBJ2-3	-	CASSPGPQDRLLTQYF	TGTGCCAGCTCACCTGGTCCCCAGGACCGCTTGCTTACGCAGTATTTT